Presented here are 3 T cell receptor beta chains from one specimen sequenced in a study of blood T cell repertoires in COVID-19 (dated by TCRdb to 2018 to 2021). Libraries were made using the immunoSEQ multiplex PCR assay. This immuneACCESS table, as held by TCRdb, lists in-frame sequences with V and J called but not all clones. Of the missing ones, under half trace to an unresolved V gene in checked studies; the others have no known cause. In all, the sample holds fewer than 70,000 clones, and more than 80% of those were seen once. The ten largest clones capture 9% to 9.5% of the sample. Sequenced: peripheral blood. All receptors come from a woman of 80 years or more with active COVID-19.

The chain links TRBV11-3 to TRBJ2-2, with D unclear. With 4 bases removed from V and 7 bases from J, the gap between germline ends came to 13 bases. CDR3 length: 14 amino acids. Germline CDR1 reads SGHNT; CDR2 reads YENEEA. DNA of the CDR3: TGTGCCAGCAGCTCCCGCGGCGGTGGCGGGGAGCTGTTTTTT. This codes for CASSSRGGGGELFF.

J is TRBJ1-5 and V is TRBV5-6; the D is unclear. Looked up from germline, CDR1 is SGHDT and CDR2 is YYEEEE. This CDR3 is 15 amino acids long. V lost 0 bases to trimming and J lost 3 bases, with 10 bases between them. CDR3 residues: CASSLGVGPNQPQHF. In nucleotides, the CDR3 is TGTGCCAGCAGCTTGGGTGTCGGTCCCAATCAGCCCCAGCATTTT. The full variable domain, in which reference TRBV5-6 and TRBJ1-5 provide the parts outside the CDR3, is DAGVTQSPTHLIKTRGQQVTLRCSPKSGHDTVSWYQQALGQGPQFIFQYYEEEERQRGNFPDRFSGHQFPNYSSELNVNALLLGDSALYLCASSLGVGPNQPQHFGDGTRLSIL.

The gene calls are TRBV11-3 and TRBJ1-1; D possibly corresponds to TRBD1 (6 bases). Germline V lookup: CDR1 SGHNT, CDR2 YENEEA. V was trimmed by 1 base and J by 2 bases, leaving 8 bases between them. The CDR3 sequence is 14 residues long. Here the CDR3 reads CASSLGRGNTEAFF. The CDR3 coding sequence is TGTGCCAGCAGCTTAGGCAGGGGTAACACTGAAGCTTTCTTT.